The clone carrying this T cell receptor beta chain was counted only a few times. Antigen: not known. The primer mix had 60 Vbeta and 13 Jbeta primers. Generated by immunoSEQ multiplex PCR, the TCRdb table keeps only in-frame clones and is missing some. The sample holds about 98,000 clones; under 75% are singletons and the top ten take over 0.95%. This sample was taken from a study of cytomegalovirus exposure and HLA in healthy donors. Study-wide points: The authors later linked a missense DCLRE1C variant to TCR beta V- and J-gene trimming. CMV antigen specificity was confirmed in vitro for three CMV-associated chains.

The V gene lost 5 bases and the J gene lost 2 bases, with 17 bases spanning the gap. Germline V gives CDR1 KGHSH, CDR2 LQKENI. CDR3 size: 16 residues. The sequence came from a female donor in good health and CMV-seronegative. The chain carries TRBV18 and TRBJ2-3, with unresolved D. Sequencing input: PBMCs. Here the CDR3 reads CASSWMVTASTDTQYF. CDR3 nucleotide sequence: TGTGCCAGCTCATGGATGGTCACAGCTTCCACAGATACGCAGTATTTT. The whole variable domain, filled in from reference TRBV18 and TRBJ2-3, reads NAGVMQNPRHLVRRRGQEARLRCSPMKGHSHVYWYRQLPEEGLKFMVYLQKENIIDESGMPKERFSAEFPKEGPSILRIQQVVRGDSAAYFCASSWMVTASTDTQYFGPGTRLTVL.